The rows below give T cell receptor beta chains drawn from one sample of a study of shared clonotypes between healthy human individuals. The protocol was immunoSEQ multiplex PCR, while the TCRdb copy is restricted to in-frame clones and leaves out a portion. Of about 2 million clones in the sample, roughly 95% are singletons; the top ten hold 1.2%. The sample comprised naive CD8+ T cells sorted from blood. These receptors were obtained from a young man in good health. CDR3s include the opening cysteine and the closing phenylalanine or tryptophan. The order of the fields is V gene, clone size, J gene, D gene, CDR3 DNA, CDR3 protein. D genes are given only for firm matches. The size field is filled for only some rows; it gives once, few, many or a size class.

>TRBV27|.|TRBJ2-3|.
TGTGCCAGCAGTTCTCACCCCCCCACAGATACGCAGTATTTT
CASSSHPPTDTQYF
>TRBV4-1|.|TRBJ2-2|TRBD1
TGCGCCAGCAGCCAAGGACAGGGGATTAACACCGGGGAGCTGTTTTTT
CASSQGQGINTGELFF
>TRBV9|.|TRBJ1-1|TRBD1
TGTGCCAGCAGCACCCGGACAGGGGGAAGGACTGAAGCTTTCTTT
CASSTRTGGRTEAFF
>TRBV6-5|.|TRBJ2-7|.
TGTGCCAGCAGAGTAACCGACCTTGACACCAAGCAGTACTTC
CASRVTDLDTKQYF
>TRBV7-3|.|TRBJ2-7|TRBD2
TGTGCCAGCAGCTTGAGCGGGGGGTTCGAGCAGTACTTC
CASSLSGGFEQYF
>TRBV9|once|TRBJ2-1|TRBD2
TGTGCCAGCAGCGCCCCTCGTCTAGCGGGAGTAGACAATGAGCAGTTCTTC
CASSAPRLAGVDNEQFF
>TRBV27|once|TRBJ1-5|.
TGTGCCAGCAGTGAAAGTCCCGGCAATCAGCCCCAGCATTTT
CASSESPGNQPQHF
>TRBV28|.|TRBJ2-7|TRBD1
TGTGCCAGCAGTATTATTGGGGACAGTTCCTACGAGCAGTACTTC
CASSIIGDSSYEQYF
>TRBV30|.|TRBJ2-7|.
TGTGCCTGGAGGGGAGACTCCTACGAGCAGTACTTC
CAWRGDSYEQYF
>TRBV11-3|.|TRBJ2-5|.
TGTGCCAGCAGGTTAAGAACCGGTGCCAGGGCACGTACCCAGTACTTC
CASRLRTGARARTQYF
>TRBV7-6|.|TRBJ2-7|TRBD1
TGTGCCAGCAGCCCAGCGACAGGGAGCGAGCAGTACTTC
CASSPATGSEQYF
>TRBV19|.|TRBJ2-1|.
TGTGCCAGTACCCCCTTCACAAGATCTACGAACCTCAATGAGCAGTTCTTC
CASTPFTRSTNLNEQFF
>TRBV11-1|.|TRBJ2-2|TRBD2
TGTGCCAGCAGCCAGACTAGCGGGGGGCGCACCGGGGAGCTGTTTTTT
CASSQTSGGRTGELFF
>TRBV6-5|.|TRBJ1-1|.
TGTGCCAGCAGTTCTGACAGTGGGGGAAACACTGAAGCTTTCTTT
CASSSDSGGNTEAFF
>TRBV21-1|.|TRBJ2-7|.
TGTGCCAGCAGCAAAGCGCTTTCCCCCGGCCCGGGGCATGACCCCTACGAGCAGTACTTC
CASSKALSPGPGHDPYEQYF
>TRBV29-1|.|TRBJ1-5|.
TGCAGCGTTACAGGTCAGCCCCAGCATTTT
CSVTGQPQHF
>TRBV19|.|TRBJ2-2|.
TGTGCCAGTAAGGAGTGGAGGGAGAACACCGGGGAGCTGTTTTTT
CASKEWRENTGELFF
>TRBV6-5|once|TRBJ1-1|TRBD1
TGTGCCAGCAGTTTTGGGACAGTAGGCTCTGAAGCTTTCTTT
CASSFGTVGSEAFF
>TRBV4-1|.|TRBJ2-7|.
TGCGCCAGCAGCCAATCCGACAACTACGAGCAGTACTTC
CASSQSDNYEQYF
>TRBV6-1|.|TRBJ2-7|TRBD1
TGTGCCAGCAGTGTTATCGACAGGGTGGGACCGTACGAGCAGTACTTC
CASSVIDRVGPYEQYF
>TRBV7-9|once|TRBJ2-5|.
TGTGCCAGCAGCTCCCCAGGGCACCAAGAGACCCAGTACTTC
CASSSPGHQETQYF
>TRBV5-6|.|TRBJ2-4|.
TGTGCCAGCAGTTGGACAGGAGGGGCTGTAGAAAACATTCAGTACTTC
CASSWTGGAVENIQYF
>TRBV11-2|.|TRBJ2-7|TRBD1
TGTGCCAGCAGCTTAGATGTGGAGACAGGGGCCAACGAGCAGTACTTC
CASSLDVETGANEQYF
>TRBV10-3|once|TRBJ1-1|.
TGTGCCATCAGTGAGTCGGGAGAAAGAGCCACTGAAGCTTTCTTT
CAISESGERATEAFF
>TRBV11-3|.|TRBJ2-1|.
TGTGCCAGCAGCTTAGAAATAGGAGGGGGGGGCTACAATGAGCAGTTCTTC
CASSLEIGGGGYNEQFF
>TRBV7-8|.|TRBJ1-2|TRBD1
TGTGCCAGCAGCTTAGGGGGGACAGGGCCTAATGGCTACACCTTC
CASSLGGTGPNGYTF
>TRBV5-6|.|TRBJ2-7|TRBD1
TGTGCCAGCAGTCGGGCCGGGACAGGGGTTCCCGAGCAGTACTTC
CASSRAGTGVPEQYF
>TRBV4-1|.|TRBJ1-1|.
TGCGCCAGCAGCCACCGCGGCGGCCTGAACACTGAAGCTTTCTTT
CASSHRGGLNTEAFF
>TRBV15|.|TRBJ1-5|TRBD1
TGTGCCACCAGTCAGGGGGGAAGGAGCAATCAGCCCCAGCATTTT
CATSQGGRSNQPQHF
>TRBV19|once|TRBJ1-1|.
TGTGCCAGTAGTATATATCCCCTCGTTGGGGAGACTGAAGCTTTCTTT
CASSIYPLVGETEAFF
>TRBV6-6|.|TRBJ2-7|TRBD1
TGTGCCAGCAGTTACAACCCCGGGACAGGGGTCGAGCAGTACTTC
CASSYNPGTGVEQYF